The rows below give T cell receptor beta chains drawn from one sample of a study of blood T cells in healthy people across ages. MiXCR, run by TCRdb on the 5' RACE reads, gives a single entry per CDR3 protein. The repertoire holds over 450,000 distinct CDR3 sequences, 24% seen once, with roughly 9% in the top ten. These same records also appear under a second study, on T cells of mothers and their children.

Sequencing input: blood. The receptors come from a boy aged 5-17 years in good health. CDR3s include the opening cysteine and the closing phenylalanine or tryptophan. Each record gives: V gene, D gene, J gene, clone size, CDR3 protein, CDR3 DNA. D genes are given only for firm matches. Part of the rows lack a size; the others show once, few, many or a class for expanded clones.

V gene: TRBV28
D gene: .
J gene: TRBJ1-5
clone size: .
CDR3 protein: CASSTLKSENF
CDR3 DNA: TGTGCCAGCAGTACCTTGAAGAGTGAGAATTTT

V gene: TRBV27
D gene: .
J gene: TRBJ2-1
clone size: few
CDR3 protein: CASSLKGYNEQFF
CDR3 DNA: TGTGCCAGCAGTTTAAAGGGCTACAATGAGCAGTTCTTC

V gene: TRBV20-1
D gene: TRBD2
J gene: TRBJ2-5
clone size: few
CDR3 protein: CSARDKTSGRGTQYF
CDR3 DNA: TGCAGTGCTAGAGATAAGACTAGCGGGAGGGGGACCCAGTACTTC

V gene: TRBV5-1
D gene: .
J gene: TRBJ1-3
clone size: many
CDR3 protein: CASSLEAGWRNTIYF
CDR3 DNA: TGCGCCAGCAGCTTGGAGGCAGGGTGGCGAAACACCATATATTTT

V gene: TRBV28
D gene: TRBD1
J gene: TRBJ1-5
clone size: .
CDR3 protein: CASSFQGARNQPQHF
CDR3 DNA: TGTGCCAGCAGTTTTCAGGGGGCGCGCAATCAGCCCCAGCATTTT

V gene: TRBV7-2
D gene: .
J gene: TRBJ2-7
clone size: few
CDR3 protein: CASSLDIVGEQYF
CDR3 DNA: TGTGCCAGCAGCTTAGATATCGTGGGCGAGCAGTACTTC

V gene: TRBV7-8
D gene: TRBD1
J gene: TRBJ2-1
clone size: .
CDR3 protein: CASSRTPGQGGLSSYNEQFF
CDR3 DNA: TGTGCCAGCAGCCGCACCCCGGGACAGGGAGGCCTTAGCTCCTACAATGAGCAGTTCTTC

V gene: TRBV20-1
D gene: TRBD2
J gene: TRBJ2-5
clone size: many
CDR3 protein: CSARGGLAGETQYF
CDR3 DNA: TGCAGTGCTAGAGGCGGACTAGCGGGCGAGACCCAGTACTTC

V gene: TRBV20-1
D gene: .
J gene: TRBJ2-4
clone size: few
CDR3 protein: CSASLGMKKLNIQYF
CDR3 DNA: TGCAGTGCTAGTTTAGGGATGAAAAAATTAAACATTCAGTACTTC

V gene: TRBV27
D gene: TRBD1
J gene: TRBJ2-1
clone size: .
CDR3 protein: CASSPTGDTYNEQFF
CDR3 DNA: TGTGCCAGCAGTCCGACAGGGGATACCTACAATGAGCAGTTCTTC

V gene: TRBV2
D gene: TRBD2
J gene: TRBJ2-3
clone size: .
CDR3 protein: CASSISGDRTDTQYF
CDR3 DNA: TGTGCCAGCAGTATTAGCGGGGACCGCACAGATACGCAGTATTTT

V gene: TRBV29-1
D gene: TRBD1
J gene: TRBJ2-4
clone size: few
CDR3 protein: CSVWGTAKNIRYF
CDR3 DNA: TGCAGCGTTTGGGGGACAGCCAAAAACATTCGGTACTTC

V gene: TRBV12-3/TRBV12-4
D gene: .
J gene: TRBJ2-1
clone size: many
CDR3 protein: CASSLAGGLNEQFF
CDR3 DNA: TGTGCCAGCAGTTTAGCGGGGGGGCTCAATGAGCAGTTCTTC

V gene: TRBV12-3/TRBV12-4
D gene: .
J gene: TRBJ2-7
clone size: .
CDR3 protein: CASSLDFHEQYF
CDR3 DNA: TGTGCCAGCAGTTTAGATTTCCACGAGCAGTACTTC

V gene: TRBV12-3/TRBV12-4
D gene: .
J gene: TRBJ1-1
clone size: .
CDR3 protein: CASRDGLFAEAFF
CDR3 DNA: TGTGCCAGCAGAGATGGACTCTTTGCTGAAGCTTTCTTT

V gene: TRBV5-1
D gene: TRBD1
J gene: TRBJ2-5
clone size: few
CDR3 protein: CASSFARSLFLSPTGPRETQYF
CDR3 DNA: TGCGCCAGCAGCTTCGCCCGATCCTTATTCCTGAGCCCGACAGGGCCGAGAGAGACCCAGTACTTC

V gene: TRBV7-2
D gene: .
J gene: TRBJ1-4
clone size: .
CDR3 protein: CASSLRQSNEKPFF
CDR3 DNA: TGTGCCAGCAGCTTAAGGCAGAGCAATGAAAAACCGTTTTTT

V gene: TRBV5-6
D gene: TRBD2
J gene: TRBJ2-1
clone size: .
CDR3 protein: CASSLGLAGLSYNEQFF
CDR3 DNA: TGTGCCAGCAGCTTGGGACTAGCGGGTCTTAGTTACAATGAGCAGTTCTTC

V gene: TRBV24-1
D gene: TRBD2
J gene: TRBJ2-1
clone size: .
CDR3 protein: CATLGGDNEQFF
CDR3 DNA: TGTGCCACGCTGGGGGGGGACAATGAGCAGTTCTTC

V gene: TRBV12-3/TRBV12-4
D gene: TRBD2
J gene: TRBJ2-5
clone size: few
CDR3 protein: CASTLRGLAGEGKETQYF
CDR3 DNA: TGTGCCAGCACCCTCCGGGGACTAGCGGGGGAGGGGAAAGAGACCCAGTACTTC